The 29 T cell receptor beta chains listed next were all sequenced from one sample in a study of beta chain features in type 1 diabetes. Reverse transcribing all isolated RNA meant expressed TCRB transcripts were sequenced. The method was immunoSEQ multiplex PCR; TCRdb's version includes in-frame clones alone and lacks a portion of them. The data hold 150,000 to 200,000 clones, with less than 9.5% observed a single time. What was sequenced was central memory CD4+ T cells from blood. These receptors all stem from a woman between 18 and 29 years old in good health.

V is TRBV7-6 and J is TRBJ1-5; TRBD1 might be the D (5 bases). The V end was cut by 0 bases, the J end by 6 bases, with 9 bases between. The CDR3 is 14 residues long. Germline-derived CDR1 and CDR2 are SGHVS and FNYEAQ. The CDR3 bases are TGTGCCAGCAGCTTAGCCAGCCAGGGTCAGCCCCAGCATTTT. This translates into CASSLASQGQPQHF. Drawing the rest from reference TRBV7-6 and TRBJ1-5, the complete variable domain is GAGVSQSPRYKVTKRGQDVALRCDPISGHVSLYWYRQALGQGPEFLTYFNYEAQQDKSGLPNDRFSAERPEGSISTLTIQRTEQRDSAMYRCASSLASQGQPQHFGDGTRLSIL.

This clone was found a few times. The chain links TRBV6-5 to TRBJ2-7; weak D call: TRBD1 (6 bases). CDR3 size: 15 residues. The V gene's germline CDR1 is MNHEY and CDR2 SVGAGI. V gave up 6 bases and J gave up 0 bases, with 15 bases separating them. The CDR3 DNA is TGTGCCAGCAGCCCGGACAGCGCAGTCTCCTACGAGCAGTACTTC. It is translated as CASSPDSAVSYEQYF.

This clone was counted between two and nine times. The chain employs TRBV9 and TRBJ2-1; 7 bases match TRBD2. The J segment lost 9 bases and the V segment lost 3 bases, leaving 3 bases of the junction unmatched. The V gene's germline CDR1 is SGDLS and CDR2 YYNGEE. This CDR3 contains 12 residues. The CDR3 nucleotides are TGTGCCAGCAGCGCCCGGGGGGTTGAGCAGTTCTTC. The encoded protein is CASSARGVEQFF.

This clone has a handful of counts. V is TRBV6-1 and J is TRBJ2-3; the D gene is possibly TRBD2 (6 bases). This CDR3 spans 14 amino acids. V lost 4 bases to trimming and J lost 5 bases, with 13 bases between them. CDR1 and CDR2 (germline): MNHNS, SASEGT. The CDR3 sequence is CASSVSRGLDTQYF. The CDR3 DNA is TGTGCCAGCAGTGTTTCGCGGGGTTTAGATACGCAGTATTTT.

This clone was seen a few times. Other DNA sequences in this specimen translate into the identical CDR3. The V and J genes are TRBV7-9 and TRBJ2-1, with 10 bases fitting TRBD2. Germline V gene lookup returns CDR1 SEHNR and CDR2 FQNEAQ (reference sequence). The CDR3 sequence is 15 residues long. V was pared by 0 bases and J by 6 bases, with 2 bases of the junction left unmatched. CDR3 sequence: CASSLARTSGNEQFF. In nucleotides, the CDR3 is TGTGCCAGCAGCTTAGCCCGGACTAGCGGCAATGAGCAGTTCTTC.

The table lists this clone with a few counts. The chain's CDR3 is CAWNTPNTEAFF. The CDR3 DNA reads as TGTGCCTGGAACACCCCGAACACTGAAGCTTTCTTT. V usage is TRBV30 and J usage is TRBJ1-1, with unresolved D. Trimming removed 4 bases at V and 1 base at J, with 7 bases between. The CDR3 consists of 12 residues. Germline V gene sequence: CDR1 GTSNPN, CDR2 SVGIG (reference sequence).

This clone appeared a few times. The J gene is TRBJ2-5, the V gene TRBV4-1; D is unclear. The V gene's germline CDR1 is MGHRA and CDR2 YSYEKL. Trimming pared 0 bases from V and 5 bases from J, leaving 13 bases between. The CDR3 length is 15 residues. CDR3 DNA: TGCGCCAGCAGCCAAGATCCGGCAGGCTCGGAGACCCAGTACTTC. This encodes CASSQDPAGSETQYF.

The V gene is TRBV7-2, the J gene TRBJ2-7; 7 positions match TRBD2. With V trimmed by 4 bases and J by 0 bases, 9 bases remained unmatched. Germline V gene sequence: CDR1 SGHTA, CDR2 FQGNSA. The CDR3 runs 16 residues. The CDR3 sequence: CASSYAGGSSSYEQYF. CDR3 sequence (DNA): TGTGCCAGCAGCTACGCCGGGGGGTCGTCCTCCTACGAGCAGTACTTC.

This rearrangement joins TRBV10-3 to TRBJ2-6; possible D gene TRBD2, 6 bases. The CDR3 loop spans 16 amino acids. Germline CDR1 reads ENHRY; CDR2 reads SYGVKD. With 7 bases removed from V and 2 bases from J, the gap between germline ends came to 15 bases. The CDR3 loop is CAITRGSGAGANVLTF. In DNA form, the CDR3 reads TGTGCCATCACCCGGGGTAGCGGCGCTGGGGCCAACGTCCTGACTTTC.

This chain uses TRBV21-1 with TRBJ2-1; TRBD1, as called in the table, went unchecked against the DNA. TRBV21-1 is a pseudogene segment. The CDR3 runs to 18 residues. CDR3 loop: CASSKGGLYRAAGNEQFF. The CDR3 DNA follows: TGTGCCAGCAGCAAAGGGGGCCTATACAGGGCCGCGGGCAATGAGCAGTTCTTC.

This clone was observed a handful of times. This rearrangement joins TRBV5-6 to TRBJ1-1; unclear D gene. The CDR3 is 14 amino acids. The ends were cut back, 4 bases at V and 4 bases at J, with 14 bases in the middle. Germline CDR1 reads SGHDT; CDR2 reads YYEEEE. DNA for the CDR3: TGTGCCAGCAGCCCGTCTCTCGCTAGCACTGAAGCTTTCTTT. Protein sequence: CASSPSLASTEAFF.

The chain links TRBV19 to TRBJ2-1; 8 bases agree with TRBD2. There are 13 residues in the CDR3. The V and J ends lost 7 bases and 9 bases, in that order; junction bases with no gene match: 8. The germline CDR1 and CDR2 sequences are LNHDA and SQIVND (reference sequence). CDR3 nucleotide sequence: TGTGCCAGTAAAAAGCGGGAGAGGGGTGAGCAGTTCTTC. Amino acid sequence: CASKKRERGEQFF. The variable domain in full, completed from reference TRBV19 and TRBJ2-1, reads DGGITQSPKYLFRKEGQNVTLSCEQNLNHDAMYWYRQDPGQGLRLIYYSQIVNDFQKGDIAEGYSVSREKKESFPLTVTSAQKNPTAFYLCASKKRERGEQFFGPGTRLTVL.

The CDR3 nucleotides read TGTGCCAGCAGCTCTACCGGGTCATCCTACGAGCAGTACTTC. It is translated as CASSSTGSSYEQYF. The chain has TRBV11-1 and TRBJ2-7, with unresolved D. Deletions cut 4 bases from V and 1 base from J, with 11 bases between. The CDR3 is made up of 14 amino acids. Germline V lookup: CDR1 SGHAT, CDR2 FQDESV (reference sequence).

The V call is TRBV7-2, the J call TRBJ1-2; tentative D call: TRBD1 (5 bases). V lost 3 bases, J lost 5 bases, and 13 bases lay in between. The CDR3 has 14 residues. CDR1 is SGHTA and CDR2 is FQGNSA in the germline V gene. The CDR3 bases are TGTGCCAGCAGCTTTTATGACAGAACGTATGGCTACACCTTC. It codes for CASSFYDRTYGYTF.

This clone came up a few times. This chain uses TRBV29-1 with TRBJ2-7; unclear D gene. The CDR3 contains 13 residues. CDR1 is SQVTM and CDR2 is ANQGSEA in the germline V gene. V was pared by 0 bases and J by 7 bases, with 13 bases between. CDR3 coding DNA: TGCAGCGTTGAAGATAGGCGCACGCGGGAGCAGTACTTC. This codes for CSVEDRRTREQYF.

This clone showed up just a few times. The chain is built from TRBV19 and TRBJ1-5; 7 bases match TRBD1. V dropped 6 bases and J dropped 6; count of bases not matched to a gene: 5. Germline V gene lookup returns CDR1 LNHDA and CDR2 SQIVND (reference sequence). The CDR3 runs 13 residues. CDR3 residues: CASSLQGSQPQHF. The CDR3 region has the DNA TGTGCCAGTAGCCTACAGGGGAGTCAGCCCCAGCATTTT.

This clone was counted only a few times. CDR3 coding DNA: TGTGCCAGCAGTGAATGGAGTGAGCAGTTCTTC. Residues: CASSEWSEQFF. The chain links TRBV25-1 to TRBJ2-1, with D unresolved. Per germline, CDR1 MGHDK and CDR2 SYGVNS. This CDR3 has 11 residues. The ends were cut back, 1 base at V and 9 bases at J, with 4 bases in the middle.

This clone was seen a few times. The chain combines TRBV14 with TRBJ2-3; 7 nucleotides match TRBD1. The CDR3 consists of 15 residues. Trimming cost V 5 bases and J 1 base; bases outside gene matches: 6. Germline V lookup: CDR1 SGHDN, CDR2 FVKESK. The CDR3 coding sequence is TGTGCCAGCAGCTACCGGGACAGTCGCACAGATACGCAGTATTTT. This translates into CASSYRDSRTDTQYF.

This clone was found a few times. The V call is TRBV27, the J call TRBJ2-3; 11 nucleotides match TRBD2. V shed 7 bases and J 3 bases; nucleotides not matched to a gene: 3. Per germline, CDR1 MNHEY and CDR2 SMNVEV (reference sequence). This CDR3 has 14 residues. The CDR3 reads CASTGTSGTDTQYF. The CDR3 nucleotides are TGTGCCAGCACTGGGACTAGCGGAACAGATACGCAGTATTTT.

Only a few counts were recorded for this clone. The rearrangement links TRBV9 to TRBJ2-7; weak D call: TRBD1 (6 bases). Germline V gene lookup returns CDR1 SGDLS and CDR2 YYNGEE. The CDR3 is 13 residues long. V was trimmed by 0 bases and J by 7 bases, leaving 11 bases between them. The CDR3 protein is CASSVGTETEQYF. CDR3 nucleotides: TGTGCCAGCAGCGTAGGGACAGAAACGGAGCAGTACTTC.

The CDR3: CASRLTSGGGYIQYF. The CDR3 nucleotides are TGTGCCAGCAGACTGACTAGCGGGGGGGGATACATTCAGTACTTC. The chain uses TRBV7-2 and TRBJ2-4; 14 positions agree with TRBD2. This CDR3 region has 15 residues. With V trimmed by 6 bases and J by 8 bases, 6 bases remained unmatched. Germline V gene lookup returns CDR1 SGHTA and CDR2 FQGNSA.

The genes are TRBV2 and TRBJ1-1; D ambiguous. Germline loops: CDR1 SNHLY, CDR2 FYNNEI. Deletions cut 6 bases from V and 0 bases from J, with 8 bases between. The CDR3 consists of 13 residues. CDR3 amino acids: CASSAYLNTEAFF. CDR3 coding DNA: TGTGCCAGCAGCGCCTACTTGAACACTGAAGCTTTCTTT.

This clone was picked up a small number of times. The V gene is TRBV30, the J gene TRBJ1-2; D not resolved. Trimming left V 2 bases short and J 7 bases short, with 8 bases between. The CDR3 consists of 11 residues. CDR1 and CDR2 (germline): GTSNPN, SVGIG (reference sequence). The CDR3 region has the DNA TGTGCCTGGAGTCCCCCGGTTGGCTACACCTTC. Translating gives CAWSPPVGYTF.

The V and J genes are TRBV4-1 and TRBJ2-1; a weak D match, TRBD2 (5 bases). V gave up 3 bases and J gave up 0 bases, with 9 bases separating them. This CDR3 is built from 15 residues. Germline V lookup: CDR1 MGHRA, CDR2 YSYEKL. The CDR3 protein is CASSHSGSSYNEQFF. In nucleotides, the CDR3 is TGCGCCAGCAGCCACAGCGGAAGCTCCTACAATGAGCAGTTCTTC.

The chain couples TRBV9 to TRBJ2-3; a weak D match, TRBD2 (6 bases). Germline lookup yields CDR1 SGDLS and CDR2 YYNGEE. Trimming removed 4 bases from V and 0 bases from J, with 12 bases in between. The CDR3 contains 15 residues. CDR3 residues: CASSSRDWSTDTQYF. The CDR3 bases are TGTGCCAGCAGCTCCCGGGACTGGAGCACAGATACGCAGTATTTT.

This clone has just a few counts. The V call is TRBV18, the J call TRBJ2-2; weak D call: TRBD1 (5 bases). The CDR3 has 16 residues. Germline-derived CDR1 and CDR2 are KGHSH and LQKENI. Trimming shortened V by 3 bases and J by 3 bases, and 14 bases separated the two germline ends. The CDR3 protein is CASSPWRQKDTGELFF. The CDR3 nucleotides are TGTGCCAGCTCACCTTGGCGACAGAAGGACACCGGGGAGCTGTTTTTT.

This clone was seen more than once but under ten times. The rearrangement links TRBV25-1 to TRBJ2-5, with TRBD1 matching 8 bases. Looked up from germline, CDR1 is MGHDK and CDR2 is SYGVNS. The CDR3 is 16 amino acids. V trimming: 6 bases; J trimming: 4 bases; junction bases outside the gene matches: 13. The chain's CDR3 is CASSPTRGQVGETQYF. The CDR3 DNA reads as TGTGCCAGCAGCCCAACAAGGGGACAGGTGGGAGAGACCCAGTACTTC.

The chain carries TRBV6-6 and TRBJ2-7, with D possibly being TRBD2 (5 bases). Germline values: CDR1 MNHNY, CDR2 SVGAGI (reference sequence). CDR3 length equals 12 residues. V gave up 7 bases and J gave up 6 bases, with 13 bases separating them. In DNA, the CDR3 is TGTGCCAGCACCGGGGAAACGGGCGAGCAGTACTTC. This translates into CASTGETGEQYF.

The J gene is TRBJ1-1, the V gene TRBV7-3; D perhaps matches TRBD1 (5 bases). The CDR3 extends over 12 amino acids. CDR1 is SGHTA and CDR2 is FQGTGA in the germline V gene. V lost 11 bases, J lost 0 bases, and 10 bases lay in between. CDR3 loop: CADRRVNTEAFF. Written as DNA, the CDR3 is TGTGCCGACAGAAGAGTGAACACTGAAGCTTTCTTT. Using reference TRBV7-3 and TRBJ1-1 for the parts outside the CDR3, the full variable domain is GAGVSQTPSNKVTEKGKYVELRCDPISGHTALYWYRQSLGQGPEFLIYFQGTGAADDSGLPNDRFFAVRPEGSVSTLKIQRTERGDSAVYLCADRRVNTEAFFGQGTRLTVV.